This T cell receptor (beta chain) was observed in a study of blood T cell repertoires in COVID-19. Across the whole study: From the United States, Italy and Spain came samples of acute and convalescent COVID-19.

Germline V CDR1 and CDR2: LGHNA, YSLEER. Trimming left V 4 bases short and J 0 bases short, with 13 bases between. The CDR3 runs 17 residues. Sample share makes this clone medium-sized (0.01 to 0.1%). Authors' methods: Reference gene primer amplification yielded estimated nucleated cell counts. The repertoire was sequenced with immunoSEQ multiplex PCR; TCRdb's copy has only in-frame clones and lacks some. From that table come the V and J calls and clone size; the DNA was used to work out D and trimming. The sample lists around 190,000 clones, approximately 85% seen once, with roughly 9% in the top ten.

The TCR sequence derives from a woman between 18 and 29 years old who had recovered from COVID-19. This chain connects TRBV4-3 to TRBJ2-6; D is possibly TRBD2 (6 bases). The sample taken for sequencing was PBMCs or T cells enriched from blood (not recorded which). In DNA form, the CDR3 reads TGCGCCAGCAGCCTGGGGGAGACTAGCTCTGGGGCCAACGTCCTGACTTTC. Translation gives CASSLGETSSGANVLTF.